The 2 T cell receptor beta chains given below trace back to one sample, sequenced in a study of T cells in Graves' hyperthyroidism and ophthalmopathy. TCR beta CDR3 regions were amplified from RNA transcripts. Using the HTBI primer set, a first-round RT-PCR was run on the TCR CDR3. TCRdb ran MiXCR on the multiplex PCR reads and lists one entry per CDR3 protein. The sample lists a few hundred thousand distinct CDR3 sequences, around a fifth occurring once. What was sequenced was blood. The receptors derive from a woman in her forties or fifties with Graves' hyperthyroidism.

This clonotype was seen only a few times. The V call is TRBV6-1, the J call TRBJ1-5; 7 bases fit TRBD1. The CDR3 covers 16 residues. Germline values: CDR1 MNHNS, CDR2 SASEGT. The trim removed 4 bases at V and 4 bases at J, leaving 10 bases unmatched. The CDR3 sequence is CASSVGTAGGNQPQHF. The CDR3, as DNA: TGTGCCAGCAGTGTTGGGACAGCCGGGGGGAATCAGCCCCAGCATTTT.

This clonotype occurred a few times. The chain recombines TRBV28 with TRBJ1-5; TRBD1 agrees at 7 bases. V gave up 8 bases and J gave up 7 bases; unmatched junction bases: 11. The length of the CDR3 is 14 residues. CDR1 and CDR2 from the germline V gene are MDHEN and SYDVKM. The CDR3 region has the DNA TGTGCCAGCGCCCCGCGACAGGGCGGGCAGCCCCAGCATTTT. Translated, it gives CASAPRQGGQPQHF.